The source of this T cell receptor (beta chain) is a study of cytomegalovirus exposure and HLA in healthy donors. Turning to the study itself: From about 179 million T cells, an earlier analysis saw 110 million or so unique TCR beta sequences. Of about 390 genotyped donors, roughly 80% grouped in the Caucasian-associated ancestry cluster. Study-wide points: Later examination showed HLA-associated TCR beta chains had greater clonal expansion than equally common others. Many donors carried some public TCRs, although rarity characterized most TCR sequences.

The PCR used 60 Vbeta and 13 Jbeta primers. Sequenced by immunoSEQ multiplex PCR; TCRdb stores in-frame clones only, minus some. The table records about 140,000 clones, roughly 80% of them present only once. Points on this clone: The antigen is unknown.

CDR1 SGHRS and CDR2 YFSETQ come from the germline V gene. This CDR3 comprises 12 residues. V was shortened by 4 bases and J by 5 bases, with 8 bases between the two germline ends. The chain employs TRBV5-1 and TRBJ2-3; D remains ambiguous. This TCR was recovered from a man aged 40-55 years in good health and CMV-seropositive. Sequenced material: PBMCs. The CDR3 nucleotides are TGCGCCAGCAGCCAGCGAGGAGATACGCAGTATTTT. It is translated as CASSQRGDTQYF.